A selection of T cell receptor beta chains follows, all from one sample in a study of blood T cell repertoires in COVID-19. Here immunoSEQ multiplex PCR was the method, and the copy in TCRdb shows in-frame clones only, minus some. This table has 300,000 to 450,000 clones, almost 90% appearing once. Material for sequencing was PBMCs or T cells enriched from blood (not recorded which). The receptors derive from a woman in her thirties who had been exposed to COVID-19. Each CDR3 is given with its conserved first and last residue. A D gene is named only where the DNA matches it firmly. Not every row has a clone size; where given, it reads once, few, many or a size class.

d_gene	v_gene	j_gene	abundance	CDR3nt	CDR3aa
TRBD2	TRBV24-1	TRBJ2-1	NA	TGTGCCACCATGGGCACGGGAGGGGCCAATGAGCAGTTCTTC	CATMGTGGANEQFF
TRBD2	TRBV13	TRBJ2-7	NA	TGTGCCAGCAGCCCTTATGGTGTTGGGCTCCCCGGGAGGGGACACGAGCAGTACTTC	CASSPYGVGLPGRGHEQYF
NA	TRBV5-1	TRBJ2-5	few	TGCGCCAGCAGTACGGGGTTACAAGAGTCCCAGTACTTC	CASSTGLQESQYF
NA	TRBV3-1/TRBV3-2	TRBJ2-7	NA	TGTGCCAGCAGTCCACAGGCGAACTCCTACGAGCAGTACTTC	CASSPQANSYEQYF
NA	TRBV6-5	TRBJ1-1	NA	TGTGCCAGCAGACCCAGGGGCGGAGTGAACACTGAAGCTTTCTTT	CASRPRGGVNTEAFF
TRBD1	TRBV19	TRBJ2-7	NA	TGTGCCAGTAGTCGGGACAGGGTAACCTACGAGCAGTACTTC	CASSRDRVTYEQYF
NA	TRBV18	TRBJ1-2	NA	TGTGCCAGCTCACCACCGGGGGCAGGGAATGGCTACACCTTC	CASSPPGAGNGYTF
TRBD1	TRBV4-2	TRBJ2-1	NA	TGTGCCAGCAGACAGGGGGGTGGTTCCGAGCAGTTCTTC	CASRQGGGSEQFF
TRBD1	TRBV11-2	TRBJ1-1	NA	TGTGCCAGCAGCTTAAATAGGGACAGGGTCGCTGAGGCTTTCTTT	CASSLNRDRVAEAFF
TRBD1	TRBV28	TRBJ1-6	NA	TGTGCCAGCAGTTTCACGACAGGGGCTCGTAATTCACCCCTCCACTTT	CASSFTTGARNSPLHF
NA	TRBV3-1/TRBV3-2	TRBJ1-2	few	TGTGCCAGCAGCCAACCGGGACACAACTATGGCTACACCTTC	CASSQPGHNYGYTF
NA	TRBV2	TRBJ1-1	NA	TGTGCCAGCAGCAGACAGGAGCACACTGAAGCTTTCTTT	CASSRQEHTEAFF
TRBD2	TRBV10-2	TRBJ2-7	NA	TGCGCCAGCAGTGAGAAAACTAGCGACCCCTACGAGCAGTACTTC	CASSEKTSDPYEQYF
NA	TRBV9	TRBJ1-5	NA	TGTGCCAGCAGCGTAGGGCAGGGAAGCAATCAGCCCCAGCATTTT	CASSVGQGSNQPQHF
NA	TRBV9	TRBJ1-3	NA	TGTGCCAGCAGCGTCTCGGTGTTCGTGAGCTCTGGAAACACCATATATTTT	CASSVSVFVSSGNTIYF
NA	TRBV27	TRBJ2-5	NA	TGTGCCAGCAGTCGAGACCAGACTAGGAGCCAAGAGACCCAGTACTTC	CASSRDQTRSQETQYF
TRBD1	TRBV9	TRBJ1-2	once	TGTGCCAGCAGCGTGGCCGGGACAGGGAACAACTATGGCTACACCTTC	CASSVAGTGNNYGYTF
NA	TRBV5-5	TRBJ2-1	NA	TGTGCCAGCAGCTCAGGGGGGAACTCCTACAATGAGCAGTTCTTC	CASSSGGNSYNEQFF
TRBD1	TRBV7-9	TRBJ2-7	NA	TGTGCCAGCAGCCGTGGACAGGGGGGAGGCACCTACGAGCAGTACTTC	CASSRGQGGGTYEQYF
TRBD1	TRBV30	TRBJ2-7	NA	TGTGCCTGGGATGGGACAGGGGGCAAGTACGAGCAGTACTTC	CAWDGTGGKYEQYF
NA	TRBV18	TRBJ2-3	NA	TGTGCCAGCTCACCACCGAATGGCGGGATCACAGATACGCAGTATTTT	CASSPPNGGITDTQYF
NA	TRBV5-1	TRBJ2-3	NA	TGCGCCAGCAGCTTGGGCAGGGTGGGCACAGATACGCAGTATTTT	CASSLGRVGTDTQYF
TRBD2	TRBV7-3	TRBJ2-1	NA	TGTGCCAGCAGCTTAGGAACGGGAGGGCCAGTTGAGCAGTTCTTC	CASSLGTGGPVEQFF
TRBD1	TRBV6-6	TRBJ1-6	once	TGTGCCAGCAGACTACAGGGGAGCGGTTCACCCCTCCACTTT	CASRLQGSGSPLHF
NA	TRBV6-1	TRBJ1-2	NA	TGTGCCAGCAGTGAATCTCTCAACCCAGGGTATTATGGCTACACCTTC	CASSESLNPGYYGYTF
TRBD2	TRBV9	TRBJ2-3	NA	TGTGCCAGCAGCGTTCGGACTAGCGGGAGCGGCACAGATACGCAGTATTTT	CASSVRTSGSGTDTQYF
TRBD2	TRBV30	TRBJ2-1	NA	TGTGCCTGGAGTCGCTTAGCGGGAGTTGACAATGAGCAGTTCTTC	CAWSRLAGVDNEQFF
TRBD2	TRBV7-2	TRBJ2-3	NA	TGTGCCAGCAGCTTAGGGTTAGCGGGGGCAGATACGCAGTATTTT	CASSLGLAGADTQYF
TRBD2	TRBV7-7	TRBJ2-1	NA	TGTGCTAGCAGCGCCCGGGAGGGCCCCTACAATGAGCAGTTCTTC	CASSAREGPYNEQFF
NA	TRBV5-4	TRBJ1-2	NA	TGTGCCAGCAGCTTCGGCTCAGGGGTGGTTGGCTACACCTTC	CASSFGSGVVGYTF
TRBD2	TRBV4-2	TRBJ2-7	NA	TGTGCCAGCAGCCAAGAACATCAACTAGCGGTCTACGAGCAGTACTTC	CASSQEHQLAVYEQYF
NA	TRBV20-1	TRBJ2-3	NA	TGCAGTGCCCGGAGATCAGATACGCAGTATTTT	CSARRSDTQYF
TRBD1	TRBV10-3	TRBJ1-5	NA	TGTGCCATCAGTGAGTTCACCGGGACAGGGAATAGCAATCAGCCCCAGCATTTT	CAISEFTGTGNSNQPQHF
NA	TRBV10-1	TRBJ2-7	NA	TGCGCCAGCCGCCCGGACGGGGAAGGCTACGAGCAGTACTTC	CASRPDGEGYEQYF
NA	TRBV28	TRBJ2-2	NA	TGTGCCGCTCGGGGCGGGGAGCTGTTTTTT	CAARGGELFF
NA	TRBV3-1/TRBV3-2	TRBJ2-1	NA	TGTGCCAGCAGCCAAGGCGAGGAGGCGGAGGAGTTCTTC	CASSQGEEAEEFF
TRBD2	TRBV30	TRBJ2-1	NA	TGTGCCTGGAGTCGGACTAGCGGGAGGGGGGGTGAGCAGTTCTTC	CAWSRTSGRGGEQFF
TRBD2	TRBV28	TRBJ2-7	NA	TGTGCCAGCAGACAGGGACTAGCCGGGGAAGAGCAGTACTTC	CASRQGLAGEEQYF
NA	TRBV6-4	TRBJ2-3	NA	TGTGCCAGCAGCCTGGGAGCTGGTGCAGATACGCAGTATTTT	CASSLGAGADTQYF
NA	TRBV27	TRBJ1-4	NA	TGTGCCAGCAGTTACTCAGGGCCCGTTGAAAAACTGTTTTTT	CASSYSGPVEKLFF
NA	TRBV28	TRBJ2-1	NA	TGTGCCTCAGGGTGGACTACATCCTACAATGAGCAGTTCTTC	CASGWTTSYNEQFF
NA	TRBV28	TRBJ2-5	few	TGTGCCAGCAGTCACCAAGGGAGGCCCCAAGAGACCCAGTACTTC	CASSHQGRPQETQYF
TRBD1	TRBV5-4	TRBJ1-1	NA	TGTGCCAGCAGCGTCCAGGGGGCGACGAACACTGAAGCTTTCTTT	CASSVQGATNTEAFF
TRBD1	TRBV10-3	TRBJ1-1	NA	TGTGCCATCAATGGGCTTTCGACAGGGGGCGCGGGGACTGAAGCTTTCTTT	CAINGLSTGGAGTEAFF
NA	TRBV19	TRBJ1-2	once	TGTGCCAGTAGTATAGCCGAAGTCGGGGGCTACACCTTC	CASSIAEVGGYTF
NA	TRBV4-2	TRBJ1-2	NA	TGTGCCAGCAGCCATCGGTCAAAGGCAGGCATCGGCTATGGCTACACCTTC	CASSHRSKAGIGYGYTF
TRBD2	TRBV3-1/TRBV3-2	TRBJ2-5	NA	TGTGCCAGCAGCCGGAAGAAAGGGACTAGCTTCCAAGAGACCCAGTACTTC	CASSRKKGTSFQETQYF
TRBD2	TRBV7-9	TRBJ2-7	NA	TGTGCCAGCAGCTTCGCGGGGGGTCGACCAGACTACGAGCAGTACTTC	CASSFAGGRPDYEQYF
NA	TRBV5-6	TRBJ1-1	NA	TGTGCCAGCAGCATACGGAGACCGGAGAAAGCTTTCTTT	CASSIRRPEKAFF
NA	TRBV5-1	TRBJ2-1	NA	TGCGCCAGCAGCTTGCCGGGGAGCTCCAATGAGCAGTTCTTC	CASSLPGSSNEQFF
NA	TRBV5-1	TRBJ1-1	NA	TGCGCCAGCAGCTTGCAGGGCCCTGAAGCTTTCTTT	CASSLQGPEAFF
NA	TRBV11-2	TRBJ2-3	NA	TGTGCCAGCGGACCGAGGGGGAGCACAGATACGCAGTATTTT	CASGPRGSTDTQYF
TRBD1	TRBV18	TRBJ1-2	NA	TGTGCCAGCTCACCGGCCCGGGACAGCTATGGCTACACCTTC	CASSPARDSYGYTF
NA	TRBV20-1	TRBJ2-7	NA	TGCAGTGCTAAAGTGACAGGCGAGCAGTACTTC	CSAKVTGEQYF
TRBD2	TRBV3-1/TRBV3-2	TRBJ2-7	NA	TGTGCCAGCAGCCGAGGACTAGCGGGATACGAGCAGTACTTC	CASSRGLAGYEQYF
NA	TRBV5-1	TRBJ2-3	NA	TGCGCCAGCAGTGCAGCATCGGGGGGCAACACAGATACGCAGTATTTT	CASSAASGGNTDTQYF
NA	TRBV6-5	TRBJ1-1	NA	TGTGCCAGCAGTTACTCGAGCAGGGTCACTGAAGCTTTCTTT	CASSYSSRVTEAFF